Included here is one T cell receptor beta chain sequence, with context. What this receptor recognizes is not known. Per-base quality was not reported, and no clone a single base away is much larger than it. V is trimmed back by 5 bases and J by 4 bases, and the junction contains 5 bases that no gene match accounts for. Its CDR3 holds 14 amino acids, cysteine through phenylalanine. Only CDR3 DNA remains: 42 bases, in frame from the first base. CDR1 MNHNY and CDR2 SVGAGI are derived from the germline V gene (reference sequence). The data originate from a study of blood T cell repertoires in COVID-19 (TCRdb year 2020). Turning to the overall study: Samples from collaborators originated in the United States, Italy and Spain and spanned both the acute and convalescent phases of COVID-19. The material from the prospective study consisted of cDNA or gDNA derived from T cells, B-cell-depleted T cells, or PBMCs. Where HLA class I and class II types were available, the types were taken from metadata supplied by the sample provider, not from assay-based typing. Deeply sampled blood TCRbeta repertoires from subjects exposed to, actively infected with, or recovered from COVID-19 were included in the dataset. Samples came from the ongoing ImmuneRACE study (first 160 participants) plus 1,254 subjects from 6 global collaborators. Nearly every sample came with metadata listing a de-identified subject ID, COVID-19 status, age in years and sex. The repertoires were released in a freely available public database meant as a resource for research on the immune response to SARS-CoV-2.

Whole blood was collected in K2EDTA tubes by collaborating institutions according to the institutions' own protocols. For TCRbeta analysis, collaborators shipped samples as frozen whole blood, isolated PBMCs, or DNA extracted from either of those sample types. TCRbeta CDR3 regions were amplified from genomic DNA using the immunoSEQ Assay, a bias-controlled multiplex PCR. Per the original workflow: Nucleated cell counts per sample were estimated from amplification of reference gene primers within the assay. To quantify the absolute abundance of each unique TCRbeta CDR3 rearrangement, sequence reads were collapsed and filtered. Productive Simpson clonality was computed per sample as the square root of Simpson's diversity index over productive rearrangements. TCRdb provides this immuneACCESS table in a form limited to in-frame rearrangements. Some clones are lacking; in checked studies, under half of them reflect an unresolved V gene, and why the rest are absent is not known. D and trimming come from the DNA, and the V and J calls and clone size come from that table. This sample lists roughly 78,000 clones; approximately 85% were detected once. The top ten constitute around 29% of the sample.

The study at large found these results: How much clinical and demographic metadata was included differed by source and by participant, and the metadata was provided uncurated.

This clonotype was sampled from a man aged 45-60 years with acute or convalescent COVID-19. The chain is encoded by TRBV6-6 joined to TRBJ2-1; TRBD1 agrees with 7 junctional bases. Sequencing was performed on peripheral blood. The CDR3 reads CASSRDSKYNEQFF. The nucleotides read TGTGCCAGCAGTAGGGACAGCAAGTACAATGAGCAGTTCTTC.